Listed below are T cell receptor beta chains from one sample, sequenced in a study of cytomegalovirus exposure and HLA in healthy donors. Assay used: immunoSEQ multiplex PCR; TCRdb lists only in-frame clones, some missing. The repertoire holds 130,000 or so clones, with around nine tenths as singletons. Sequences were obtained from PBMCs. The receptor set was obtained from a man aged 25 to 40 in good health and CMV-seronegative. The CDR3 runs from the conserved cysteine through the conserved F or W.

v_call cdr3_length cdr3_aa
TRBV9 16 CASSVEEQGRDSPLHF
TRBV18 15 CASSPQGGAYNEQFF
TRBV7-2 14 CASSFGVSPQPQHF
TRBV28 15 CASSNPRDRGNEQFF
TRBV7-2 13 CASSFAGGNGYTF
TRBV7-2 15 CASKGGGGRTGELFF
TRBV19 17 CASRNPGDRGAGNTIYF
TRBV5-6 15 CASSLDRGLDTEAFF
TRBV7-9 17 CASSPHTPGTGGDEQYF
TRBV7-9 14 CASSLALGENEQFF
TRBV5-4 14 CASSPQGARTEAFF
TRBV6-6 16 CASSPTTGNSNYGYTF
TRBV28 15 CASSLGPQINSPLHF
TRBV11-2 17 CASSSRTGPIAKNIQYF
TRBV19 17 CASSSSQDRALSTEAFF